The 9 T cell receptor beta chains presented below share a single source sample, sequenced in a study of blood T cell repertoires in COVID-19. The assay was immunoSEQ multiplex PCR, and TCRdb's table has in-frame clones only and misses some. The table has roughly 250,000 clones, about 86% seen once. The material sequenced was peripheral blood. These receptors came from an elderly woman with acute or convalescent COVID-19.

This clone came up a few times. The junction differs from germline at one of its ends, possibly a read error. V is TRBV7-7 and J is TRBJ1-6; D not certain. The germline gives CDR1 SSHAT, CDR2 FNYEAQ (reference sequence). This CDR3 comprises 13 residues. This CDR3 reads CASSLAENSPLHF. Written as DNA, the CDR3 is TGTGCTAGCAGCTTAGCGGAGAATTCACCCCTCCACTTT. Together with reference TRBV7-7 and TRBJ1-6, the CDR3 gives the full variable domain: GAGVSQSPRYKVTKRGQDVTLRCDPISSHATLYWYQQALGQGPEFLTYFNYEAQPDKSGLPSDRFSAERPEGSISTLTIQRTEQRDSAMYRCASSLAENSPLHFGNGTRLTVT.

The chain uses TRBV3-1 (or the pseudogene TRBV3-2) and TRBJ2-7; no firm D call. The CDR3 extends over 15 amino acids. Trimming took off 3 bases at V and 2 bases at J, with 14 bases between the two ends. Germline-derived CDR1 and CDR2 are LGHDT and YNNKEL (reference sequence). CDR3 residues: CASSHTVTGPYEQYF. CDR3 nucleotides: TGTGCCAGCAGCCATACAGTCACTGGGCCCTACGAGCAGTACTTC.

This sequence joins TRBV5-6 and TRBJ1-2; D unclear. V dropped 3 bases and J dropped 3 bases, with 6 bases sitting between them. The CDR3 consists of 12 residues. The germline V gene has CDR1 SGHDT and CDR2 YYEEEE. CDR3 amino acids: CASSSVYYGYTF. CDR3 DNA sequence: TGTGCCAGCAGCTCGGTGTACTATGGCTACACCTTC.

This chain connects TRBV10-2 to TRBJ2-5; perhaps TRBD1 as D (6 bases). Germline loops: CDR1 WSHSY, CDR2 SAAADI. The CDR3 runs to 13 residues. Trimming left V 6 bases short and J 4 bases short, with 12 bases between. In nucleotides, the CDR3 is TGCGCCAGCAGGGTCAAAGGGGGAGAGACCCAGTACTTC. Protein: CASRVKGGETQYF.

The genes are TRBV15 and TRBJ1-1; 7 bases agree with TRBD1. V shed 8 bases, J shed 1 base, and the junction held 4 bases outside the gene matches. CDR3 length equals 13 residues. Germline CDR1 LNHNV, CDR2 YYDKDF (reference sequence). In DNA form, the CDR3 reads TGTGCCACCCTGGGACAGCAGAACACTGAAGCTTTCTTT. Encoded protein: CATLGQQNTEAFF. The variable domain in full, completed from reference TRBV15 and TRBJ1-1, reads DAMVIQNPRYQVTQFGKPVTLSCSQTLNHNVMYWYQQKSSQAPKLLFHYYDKDFNNEADTPDNFQSRRPNTSFCFLDIRSPGLGDTAMYLCATLGQQNTEAFFGQGTRLTVV.

This clone is a singleton in its sample. In nucleotides, the CDR3 is TGTGCCAGCAGTGAGCCGTCTAACTATGGCTACACCTTC. Translated: CASSEPSNYGYTF. The chain recombines TRBV28 with TRBJ1-2; D unresolved. Trimming took off 5 bases at V and 0 bases at J, with 7 bases between the two ends. Germline V gives CDR1 MDHEN, CDR2 SYDVKM. This CDR3 comprises 13 residues.

The chain has TRBV5-1 and TRBJ2-7, with D maybe TRBD1 (5 bases). The V and J ends lost 2 bases and 5 bases respectively, with 11 bases between them. The CDR3 runs to 13 residues. Per the germline V gene, CDR1 is SGHRS and CDR2 is YFSETQ. The CDR3 protein is CASSFQGTNEQYF. The CDR3 DNA follows: TGCGCCAGCAGCTTCCAGGGAACAAACGAGCAGTACTTC. The whole variable domain, remainder taken from reference TRBV5-1 and TRBJ2-7, is KAGVTQTPRYLIKTRGQQVTLSCSPISGHRSVSWYQQTPGQGLQFLFEYFSETQRNKGNFPGRFSGRQFSNSRSEMNVSTLELGDSALYLCASSFQGTNEQYFGPGTRLTVT.

The chain is built from TRBV5-1 and TRBJ1-2; 9 bases are a match to TRBD1. Germline CDR1 and CDR2: SGHRS and YFSETQ. The CDR3 length is 14 residues. The V segment lost 3 bases and the J segment 4 bases; nucleotides outside the gene matches: 4. CDR3 coding DNA: TGCGCCAGCAGCTCCAAGACAGGGGGCTATGGCTACACCTTC. Amino acids: CASSSKTGGYGYTF.

V and J are TRBV9 and TRBJ2-1; 11 bases match TRBD2. The CDR3 is 18 amino acids. CDR1 and CDR2 from the germline V gene are SGDLS and YYNGEE. Losses at the gene ends were 2 bases for V and 2 bases for J; bases not matched to a gene: 9. CDR3 in DNA: TGTGCCAGCAGCGTGGCCCTCCCGACTAGCGGGGCCTACAATGAGCAGTTCTTC. Amino acid sequence: CASSVALPTSGAYNEQFF.